Listed here are 21 T cell receptor beta chains from one sample, sequenced in a study of tumor and adjacent non-tumor tissue in lung cancer. Three rounds of nested PCR, following a modified ARM-PCR protocol, produced the TCRbeta library. MiXCR was run by TCRdb on the multiplex PCR reads, yielding one entry per CDR3 protein. This sample has 81,000 or so distinct CDR3 sequences, with roughly 80% found just once. No cell sorting was done before RNA was extracted from the tissue. This non-tumor lung sample came from over 3 cm beyond the tumor edge. The specimen sequenced was distant non-tumor lung tissue. The source of these receptors is a man aged 60-69 years with non-small cell lung cancer.

This chain joins TRBV10-1 and TRBJ2-1; D possibly corresponds to TRBD2 (5 bases). V was pared by 4 bases and J by 4 bases, with 17 bases between. This CDR3 has 16 residues. Germline assignment: CDR1 WNHNN and CDR2 SYGVQD (reference sequence). For the CDR3, the DNA is TGCGCCAGCAGTGGAAATCCAGTGGGAGCTTACAATGAGCAGTTCTTC. This encodes CASSGNPVGAYNEQFF.

To note about this clonotype: The junction differs from germline at one of its ends, possibly a read error. V and J are TRBV29-1 and TRBJ2-5, with 10 bases aligning to TRBD2. The CDR3 consists of 16 residues. The germline V gene has CDR1 SQVTM and CDR2 ANQGSEA. The CDR3 region is CRVEATSGRIQEAQYF. In nucleotides, the CDR3 is TGCCGCGTTGAAGCGACTAGCGGGCGCATCCAAGAGGCCCAGTACTTC.

With respect to this clonotype: The junction and the germline gene differ at one end; a read error may be behind it. The V call is TRBV6-5, the J call TRBJ2-3; no reliable D call. This CDR3 is built from 12 residues. Per the germline V gene, CDR1 is MNHEY and CDR2 is SVGAGI. The CDR3 spells CASSSCTDTRYF. For the CDR3, the DNA is TGTGCCAGCAGCTCATGCACAGATACGCGGTATTTT.

Relative to its sample, this clonotype is medium-sized. The chain has TRBV20-1 and TRBJ1-5; 8 bases map to TRBD1. Germline CDR1 and CDR2: DFQATT and SNEGSKA (reference sequence). With 1 base clipped from V and 7 bases from J, the junction kept 3 bases outside the gene matches. The CDR3 has 13 residues. CDR3 in amino acids: CSARAQGDQPQHF. The CDR3 bases are TGCAGTGCTAGAGCACAGGGGGACCAGCCCCAGCATTTT.

The rearrangement uses TRBV7-9 and TRBJ1-2; 8 nucleotides agree with TRBD1. Looked up from germline, CDR1 is SEHNR and CDR2 is FQNEAQ (reference sequence). The CDR3 spans 14 residues. The ends lost 5 bases at V and 4 bases at J; junction bases unmatched: 6. CDR3 nucleotide sequence: TGTGCCAGCAGCCAAATAGACAGGGGCTATGGCTACACCTTC. Its translation is CASSQIDRGYGYTF. Filled out from reference TRBV7-9 and TRBJ1-2, the complete variable domain reads DTGVSQNPRHKITKRGQNVTFRCDPISEHNRLYWYRQTLGQGPEFLTYFQNEAQLEKSRLLSDRFSAERPKGSFSTLEIQRTEQGDSAMYLCASSQIDRGYGYTFGSGTRLTVV.

Note on this clonotype: A read error is possible here, since a much larger clone lies one base away. The J gene is TRBJ2-3, the V gene TRBV12-3 or TRBV12-4; D call uncertain. CDR3 length equals 13 residues. This CDR3 reads CTSSLSRPDTQYF. The CDR3 nucleotides are TGTACCAGCAGTTTATCTAGACCTGATACGCAGTATTTT.

As regards this clonotype: A junction end diverges from the germline sequence, so it may reflect a read error. The V and J genes are TRBV11-3 and TRBJ2-3; D is undetermined. The CDR3 is 12 residues long. Germline-derived CDR1 and CDR2 are SGHNT and YENEEA. CDR3 nucleotide sequence: TGTGCCAGCAGTCTTAGATCAGATACGAAGTATTTT. The encoded protein is CASSLRSDTKYF. Complete variable domain (other parts from reference TRBV11-3 and TRBJ2-3): EAGVVQSPRYKIIEKKQPVAFWCNPISGHNTLYWYLQNLGQGPELLIRYENEEAVDDSQLPKDRFSAERLKGVDSTLKIQPAELGDSAVYLCASSLRSDTKYFGPGTRLTVL.

In the case of this clonotype: Germline is not matched at one junction end, which may reflect a read error. The V and J genes are TRBV6-1 and TRBJ2-3; D not certain. The CDR3 is made up of 15 amino acids. Germline values: CDR1 MNHNS, CDR2 SASEGT. DNA for the CDR3: TGTACCAGCAGTGAAGCATTAGGGAATACAGATACGCAGTATTTT. Translation gives CTSSEALGNTDTQYF.

A note on this clonotype: This may be a read error: a much more frequent sequence differs by one nucleotide. The rearrangement uses TRBV30 and TRBJ1-6; D may be TRBD1 (5 bases). CDR1 is GTSNPN, CDR2 SVGIG, per germline (reference sequence). The V gene lost 4 bases and the J gene lost 7 bases, with 17 bases spanning the gap. CDR3 size: 15 residues. The CDR3 DNA reads as TGTGCCTGGAACTGGTGTCCGGGGGAAAATTCACCCCTCCACTTT. It translates to CAWNWCPGENSPLHF.

The chain is built from TRBV11-2 and TRBJ2-5; 7 bases agree with TRBD1. The CDR3 is made up of 16 amino acids. Germline lookup yields CDR1 SGHAT and CDR2 FQNNGV. With V trimmed by 4 bases and J by 5 bases, 13 bases remained unmatched. CDR3 sequence (DNA): TGTGCCAGCAGCTCCACAGTGAGGGGGCCAGAGGAGACCCAGTACTTC. Protein sequence: CASSSTVRGPEETQYF.

In its sample, this clonotype was seen once. The conserved phenylalanine or tryptophan normally closing the CDR3 is absent here, so this likely arose from a read error. The chain employs TRBV12-3 or TRBV12-4 and TRBJ1-5; TRBD1 might be the D (6 bases). V was pared by 3 bases and J by 7 bases, with 13 bases between. CDR3 size: 14 residues. The CDR3 nucleotides are TGTGCCAGCAGTTTGGGCAGGGGCGTACAGCCCCAGCATATT. Encoded protein: CASSLGRGVQPQHI.

The chain employs TRBV29-1 and TRBJ2-2, with 8 bases aligning to TRBD1. Germline V lookup: CDR1 SQVTM, CDR2 ANQGSEA. The CDR3 sequence is 15 residues long. The CDR3 nucleotides are TGCAACGTAGAACAGGGGGACACGGTCACCGGGGAGCTGTTTTTT. It encodes CNVEQGDTVTGELFF.

This clonotype occurred a few times. Mismatch with germline at one junction end may stem from a read error. The chain's CDR3 is CTITGTSGSTDTQYF. Here the CDR3 DNA reads TGTACCATCACTGGGACTAGCGGGAGCACAGATACGCAGTATTTT. The V gene is TRBV10-3, the J gene TRBJ2-3; 12 nucleotides agree with TRBD2. CDR1 and CDR2 from the germline V gene are ENHRY and SYGVKD. The CDR3 covers 15 residues.

This clonotype was detected a few times. This chain links TRBV4-1 with TRBJ2-3, with TRBD1 as a possible D gene (5 bases). The length of the CDR3 is 16 residues. The V end was cut by 3 bases, the J end by 6 bases, with 19 bases between. Germline V CDR1 and CDR2: MGHRA, YSYEKL. In DNA form, the CDR3 reads TGCGCCAGCAGCCACATGACTGGGCCACAGGTCGATACGCAGTATTTT. Translating gives CASSHMTGPQVDTQYF.

About this clonotype itself: Germline is not matched at one junction end, which may reflect a read error. The chain combines TRBV11-3 with TRBJ1-1; TRBD1 aligns across 9 bases. Germline V CDR1 and CDR2: SGHNT, YENEEA. The CDR3 has 16 amino acids. The CDR3 sequence is CASSSDGDRVKTEAFF. In DNA, the CDR3 is TGTGCCAGCAGCTCAGATGGGGACAGGGTGAAGACTGAAGCCTTCTTT.

A note on this clonotype: Compared with germline, one end of the junction differs, possibly owing to a read error. V gene TRBV11-3 combines with J gene TRBJ2-1; 13 bases agree with TRBD2. From germline, CDR1 is SGHNT and CDR2 YENEEA. CDR3 length: 16 residues. The CDR3: CVSSLDGTSGREKQFF. CDR3 DNA: TGTGTCAGCAGCTTAGATGGTACTAGCGGGAGGGAGAAGCAGTTCTTC.

Points on this clonotype: One junction end does not reproduce the germline sequence, and a read error may be involved. The chain couples TRBV11-3 to TRBJ2-5; TRBD2 might be the D (6 bases). The CDR3 covers 17 residues. In germline, CDR1 is SGHNT, CDR2 YENEEA. In DNA, the CDR3 is TGTGTCAGCAGCTTAGATCCTGGCGCGAGGAGGGGAGAGGCCCAGTACTTC. Translating it yields CVSSLDPGARRGEAQYF.

As to this clonotype: One end of the junction does not line up with germline, which may come from a read error. This chain joins TRBV5-4 and TRBJ2-2; tentatively, D is TRBD2 (7 bases). Germline lookup yields CDR1 SGHNT and CDR2 YYREEE (reference sequence). This CDR3 region has 17 residues. Here the CDR3 reads CVSCLPAGASNTGEPFF. In DNA form, the CDR3 reads TGTGTCAGCTGCCTCCCTGCGGGGGCGTCGAACACCGGGGAGCCGTTTTTT.

Points on this clonotype: One end of the junction does not line up with germline, which may come from a read error. V and J are TRBV6-5 and TRBJ1-5, with D possibly being TRBD1 (6 bases). In germline, CDR1 is MNHEY, CDR2 SVGAGI. The length of the CDR3 is 15 residues. CDR3 nucleotides: TGTGCCAGCAGTTACATACAGGGAAGTAATCAGCCCCAGCGTTTT. It translates to CASSYIQGSNQPQRF.

Comment on this clonotype: The DNA is omitted, as the CDR3 cannot be located on it reliably, and the CDR3 follows TCRdb's listing. This chain uses TRBV6-1 with TRBJ1-5; TRBD1 is taken as the D call from the table, unchecked against the DNA. CDR1 and CDR2 from the germline V gene are MNHNS and SASEGT. The CDR3 sequence runs 18 residues, both termini included. The CDR3 protein is CASRVGPGTGYSNQSLHF.

V gene TRBV4-1 combines with J gene TRBJ1-1; D is unclear. The CDR3 runs 13 residues. Germline V gene lookup returns CDR1 MGHRA and CDR2 YSYEKL. V was shortened by 6 bases and J by 5 bases, with 13 bases between the two germline ends. Written as DNA, the CDR3 is TGCGCCAGCAGGAAAGGTGGTAGGACTGAAGCTTTCTTT. Translation gives CASRKGGRTEAFF.